Listed below are T cell receptor beta chains from one sample, sequenced in a study of blood T cell repertoires in COVID-19. The method was immunoSEQ multiplex PCR; TCRdb's version includes in-frame clones alone and lacks a portion of them. This sample has approximately 140,000 clones, with 84% found just once. Sequencing was performed on peripheral blood. These receptors all stem from a human donor in a cohort sampled during active COVID-19. Both conserved end residues are part of each CDR3. A D gene is named only where the DNA matches it firmly. Size is stated for part of the rows, as once, few or many counts, or as a class when the clone is expanded.

J: TRBJ1-1; size: .; V: TRBV5-6; D: .; DNA: TGTGCCAGCAGCTTAATCGGGGACACTGAAGCTTTCTTT; CDR3: CASSLIGDTEAFF
J: TRBJ2-2; size: once; V: TRBV14; D: TRBD1; DNA: TGTGCCAGCAGCCTCCGACAGGGGATCGGGGAGCTGTTTTTT; CDR3: CASSLRQGIGELFF
J: TRBJ1-5; size: .; V: TRBV4-3; D: .; DNA: TGCGCCAGCAGCCAAGGGATGGGCCGGAAGAATCAGCCCCAGCATTTT; CDR3: CASSQGMGRKNQPQHF
J: TRBJ1-6; size: few; V: TRBV28; D: .; DNA: TGTGCCAGCAGTTTTACAGAGTCACCCCTCCACTTT; CDR3: CASSFTESPLHF
J: TRBJ1-6; size: .; V: TRBV28; D: .; DNA: TGTGCCACCAGCAGGGTTCGTAATTCACCCCTCCACTTT; CDR3: CATSRVRNSPLHF
J: TRBJ1-2; size: once; V: TRBV18; D: TRBD1; DNA: TGTGCCAGCTCAGTCACCGGGACAGGGAAAGACTATGGCTACACCTTC; CDR3: CASSVTGTGKDYGYTF
J: TRBJ2-2; size: few; V: TRBV2; D: .; DNA: TGTGCCAGCAGCCCCGGGAACACCGGGGAGCTGTTTTTT; CDR3: CASSPGNTGELFF
J: TRBJ2-7; size: few; V: TRBV1; D: .; DNA: TGCACCAGCAGCGCACGAAGAGTACCGGGACAGGCCTCCTACGAGCAGTACTTC; CDR3: CTSSARRVPGQASYEQYF
J: TRBJ1-2; size: .; V: TRBV7-9; D: TRBD1; DNA: TGTGCCAGCAGCCGCTCCGGAGACAGGGGGATCTACACCTTC; CDR3: CASSRSGDRGIYTF
J: TRBJ1-1; size: .; V: TRBV19; D: .; DNA: TGTGCCAGTAGTCCGAGGACAAAGAACACTGAAGCTTTCTTT; CDR3: CASSPRTKNTEAFF
J: TRBJ2-7; size: .; V: TRBV3-1/TRBV3-2; D: TRBD1; DNA: TGTGCCAGCAGCCGCGACAGGGGATATTTATCCTACGAGCAGTACTTC; CDR3: CASSRDRGYLSYEQYF
J: TRBJ1-3; size: .; V: TRBV5-6; D: .; DNA: TGTGCCAGCAGCCATGACAGAGGAAACACCATATATTTT; CDR3: CASSHDRGNTIYF
J: TRBJ1-1; size: .; V: TRBV5-1; D: TRBD1; DNA: TGCGCCAGCAGCTTGTTGCAGGGGGACACTGAAGCTTTCTTT; CDR3: CASSLLQGDTEAFF
J: TRBJ2-1; size: many; V: TRBV5-1; D: .; DNA: TGCGCCAGCAGCTTGGGTGGGTCCCTTGGAGCATCCTACAATGAGCAGTTCTTC; CDR3: CASSLGGSLGASYNEQFF
J: TRBJ2-7; size: .; V: TRBV11-3; D: TRBD1; DNA: TGTGCCAGCAGCTCAGAAACGACAGGGTTCCACGAGCAGTACTTC; CDR3: CASSSETTGFHEQYF
J: TRBJ1-4; size: .; V: TRBV12-2; D: .; DNA: TGTGCAAGTCGCCCACCGGAGAGGGGACAGGCTCCAACTAATGAAAAACTGTTTTTT; CDR3: CASRPPERGQAPTNEKLFF